The clone carrying this TCR beta chain was detected many times. Its antigen is undetermined. The germline CDR1 and CDR2 sequences are SGHRS and YFSETQ. This CDR3 is 16 amino acids long. V lost 4 bases to trimming and J lost 4 bases, with 17 bases between them. The sample is drawn from a study of human T cells and chemical hapten exposure. Overall study context: Reading of the patch tests, which applied 0.01% DPC to the upper back, occurred at 6 days.

Time point denoted: patch test 3, about 24 weeks after DPC sensitization. Treatment: therapeutic diphenylcyclopropenone sensitization with weekly scalp DPC. Alopecia patients deemed DPC-suitable, aged 18 to 70, excluding pregnancy. TCRdb redid the calling of the RACE reads with MiXCR, one entry per CDR3 protein. The sample carries 150,000 to 200,000 distinct CDR3 sequences, 24% recorded once. Overall study results and limits: Against controls, expanded TCRs gave rise to significantly more large CDR3 similarity clusters.

This chain connects TRBV5-1 to TRBJ2-2; a possible D gene is TRBD1 (5 bases). The sequence came from a woman aged 40 to 50 with alopecia areata. Some clones in this sample may be carry-over from other donors' samples. The specimen was whole blood, collected in connection with sensitization to the hapten diphenylcyclopropenone (DPC). The CDR3 loop is CASSRAVGASTGELFF. The CDR3 DNA is TGCGCCAGCAGCCGGGCGGTTGGGGCTTCCACCGGGGAGCTGTTTTTT. Together with reference TRBV5-1 and TRBJ2-2, the CDR3 gives the full variable domain: KAGVTQTPRYLIKTRGQQVTLSCSPISGHRSVSWYQQTPGQGLQFLFEYFSETQRNKGNFPGRFSGRQFSNSRSEMNVSTLELGDSALYLCASSRAVGASTGELFFGEGSRLTVL.